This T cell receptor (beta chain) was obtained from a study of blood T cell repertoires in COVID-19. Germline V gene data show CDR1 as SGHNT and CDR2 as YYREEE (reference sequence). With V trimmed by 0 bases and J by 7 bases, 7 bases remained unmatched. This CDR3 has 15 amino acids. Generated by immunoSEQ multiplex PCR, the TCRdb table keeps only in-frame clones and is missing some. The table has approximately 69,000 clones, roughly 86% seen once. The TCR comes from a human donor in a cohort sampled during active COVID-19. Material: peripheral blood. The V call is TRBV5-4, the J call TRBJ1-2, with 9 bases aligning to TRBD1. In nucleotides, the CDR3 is TGTGCCAGCAGCTTGGGACAGGGGGTGATAGGTGGCTACACCTTC. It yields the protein CASSLGQGVIGGYTF.